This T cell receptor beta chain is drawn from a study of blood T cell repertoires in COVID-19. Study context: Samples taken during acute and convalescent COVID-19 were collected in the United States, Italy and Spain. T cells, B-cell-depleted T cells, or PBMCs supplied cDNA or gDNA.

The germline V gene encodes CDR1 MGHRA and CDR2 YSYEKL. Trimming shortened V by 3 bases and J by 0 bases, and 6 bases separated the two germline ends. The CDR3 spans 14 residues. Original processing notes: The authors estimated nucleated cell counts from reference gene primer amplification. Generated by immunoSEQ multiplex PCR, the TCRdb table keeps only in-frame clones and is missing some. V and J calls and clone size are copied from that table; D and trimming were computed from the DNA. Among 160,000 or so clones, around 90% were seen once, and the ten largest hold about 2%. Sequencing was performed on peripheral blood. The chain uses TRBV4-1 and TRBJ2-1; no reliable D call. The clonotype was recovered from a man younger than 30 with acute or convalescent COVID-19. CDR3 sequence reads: CASSQPSSYNEQFF. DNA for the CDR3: TGCGCCAGCAGCCAGCCGAGCTCCTACAATGAGCAGTTCTTC.